Below, one T cell receptor beta chain is given with its context. Its antigen is not known. This sample is drawn from a study of graft-versus-host responses after intestinal transplantation. The assay was immunoSEQ multiplex PCR, and TCRdb's table has in-frame clones only and misses some. This sample has roughly 130,000 clones, with about 93% found just once. The germline V gene has CDR1 SGHKS and CDR2 YYEKEE (reference sequence). This CDR3 contains 15 residues. V lost 4 bases, J lost 7 bases, and 5 bases stayed unmatched. The sequence was obtained from a human donor who received an intestinal transplant. Sequencing was performed on unstimulated CD4+ T cells sorted from spleen or lymph node cells, taken before intestinal transplant. This chain uses TRBV5-5 with TRBJ2-1; 13 nucleotides match TRBD2. DNA of the CDR3: TGTGCCAGCAGCCTTGGACTAGCGGGGGAGAATGAGCAGTTCTTC. Residues: CASSLGLAGENEQFF.